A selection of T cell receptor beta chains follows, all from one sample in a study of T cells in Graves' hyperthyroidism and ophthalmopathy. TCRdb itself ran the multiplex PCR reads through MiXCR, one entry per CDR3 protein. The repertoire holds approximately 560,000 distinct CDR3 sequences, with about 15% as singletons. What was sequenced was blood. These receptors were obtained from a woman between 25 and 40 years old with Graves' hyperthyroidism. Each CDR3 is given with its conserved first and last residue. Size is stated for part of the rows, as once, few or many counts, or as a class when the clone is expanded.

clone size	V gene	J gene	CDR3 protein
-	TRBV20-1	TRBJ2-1	CSHEGLAGVNEQFF
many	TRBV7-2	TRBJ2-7	CASSLAVSGSYEQYF
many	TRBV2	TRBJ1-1	CASRAGANRNTEAFF
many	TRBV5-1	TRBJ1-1	CASSLEGHRNTEAFF
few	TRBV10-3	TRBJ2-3	CAIAAGNTDTQYF
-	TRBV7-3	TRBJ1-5	CASSLTGTGRQHF
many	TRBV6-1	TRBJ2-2	CASSVRHTNTGELFF
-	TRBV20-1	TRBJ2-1	CSATSGIHEQFF